These T cell receptor beta chains were read from a single sample in a study of CD8 T cells in Susac syndrome. TCRdb re-called the immunoSEQ multiplex PCR reads with MiXCR, one entry per CDR3 protein. Here the sample spans some 130,000 distinct CDR3 sequences, over 90% being singletons. The sample taken for sequencing was CD8+ T cells from PBMCs. The receptor source for this set is a human donor with Susac syndrome. CDR3s include the opening cysteine and the closing phenylalanine or tryptophan. The D gene is left open where the match is weak. Clone size appears in some rows only: once, few, many, or a class for an expanded clone.

abundance: NA; d_gene: TRBD1; v_gene: TRBV7-8; j_gene: TRBJ2-7; CDR3nt: TGTGCCAGCAGCTTGGTTGGACAGGGCTACGAGCAGTACTTC; CDR3aa: CASSLVGQGYEQYF
abundance: NA; d_gene: NA; v_gene: TRBV29-1; j_gene: TRBJ1-1; CDR3nt: TGCAGCGTTGGCGGACACCTGAACACTGAAGCTTTCTTT; CDR3aa: CSVGGHLNTEAFF
abundance: NA; d_gene: NA; v_gene: TRBV6-2/TRBV6-3; j_gene: TRBJ2-3; CDR3nt: TGTGCCAGCAGTATGTCGGACTCCACAGATACGCAGTATTTT; CDR3aa: CASSMSDSTDTQYF
abundance: NA; d_gene: TRBD2; v_gene: TRBV20-1; j_gene: TRBJ2-7; CDR3nt: TGCAGTGCTAGAATGCGGGAGGGGTACGAGCAGTACTTC; CDR3aa: CSARMREGYEQYF
abundance: NA; d_gene: NA; v_gene: TRBV5-4; j_gene: TRBJ2-2; CDR3nt: TGTGCCAGCAGTGTACAGGGAGCCGGGGAGCTGTTTTTT; CDR3aa: CASSVQGAGELFF
abundance: NA; d_gene: NA; v_gene: TRBV20-1; j_gene: TRBJ2-1; CDR3nt: TGCAGTGCTAGGCCCCGTGAAGGGCTTGAGCAGTTCTTC; CDR3aa: CSARPREGLEQFF
abundance: NA; d_gene: NA; v_gene: TRBV25-1; j_gene: TRBJ2-7; CDR3nt: TGTGCCAGCAGTGAACCCGGGTATGAGCAGTACTTC; CDR3aa: CASSEPGYEQYF
abundance: NA; d_gene: NA; v_gene: TRBV11-2; j_gene: TRBJ1-2; CDR3nt: TGTGCCAGCAGCTTGGGGTTTAACTATGGCTACACCTTC; CDR3aa: CASSLGFNYGYTF
abundance: NA; d_gene: NA; v_gene: TRBV29-1; j_gene: TRBJ2-3; CDR3nt: TGCAGCGTCGACATCGGGAATACGCAGTATTTT; CDR3aa: CSVDIGNTQYF
abundance: NA; d_gene: NA; v_gene: TRBV5-6; j_gene: TRBJ2-7; CDR3nt: TGTGCCAGCAGCTTCGGACTCGAGCAGTACTTC; CDR3aa: CASSFGLEQYF
abundance: NA; d_gene: NA; v_gene: TRBV19; j_gene: TRBJ2-1; CDR3nt: TGTGCCAGTAGTCTGGCCCAAGGACCGGCTTATGAGCAGTTCTTC; CDR3aa: CASSLAQGPAYEQFF
abundance: NA; d_gene: NA; v_gene: TRBV4-1; j_gene: TRBJ2-2; CDR3nt: TGCGCCAGCAGCCACCATGGGGGAAGCACCGGGGAGCTGTTTTTT; CDR3aa: CASSHHGGSTGELFF
abundance: NA; d_gene: TRBD2; v_gene: TRBV28; j_gene: TRBJ2-3; CDR3nt: TGTGCCAGCAGTGAAGCGGGAAACACAGATACGCAGTATTTT; CDR3aa: CASSEAGNTDTQYF
abundance: NA; d_gene: NA; v_gene: TRBV4-1; j_gene: TRBJ2-3; CDR3nt: TGCGCCAGCAGCCGAGCACTAGGGCTTAATACGCAGTATTTT; CDR3aa: CASSRALGLNTQYF
abundance: NA; d_gene: TRBD1; v_gene: TRBV4-2; j_gene: TRBJ2-7; CDR3nt: TGTGCCAGCAGCCCCCAGGGGGCTAACGAGCAGTACTTC; CDR3aa: CASSPQGANEQYF
abundance: once; d_gene: NA; v_gene: TRBV5-4; j_gene: TRBJ2-7; CDR3nt: TGTGCCAGCGGGAGCTGGAGCTCCTACGAGCAGTACTTC; CDR3aa: CASGSWSSYEQYF
abundance: NA; d_gene: TRBD2; v_gene: TRBV29-1; j_gene: TRBJ2-5; CDR3nt: TGCAGCGTAGAGTCCGGACTAGAAGAGACCCAGTACTTC; CDR3aa: CSVESGLEETQYF
abundance: NA; d_gene: NA; v_gene: TRBV20-1; j_gene: TRBJ1-2; CDR3nt: TGCAGTGCTAGACCCAGTCAGGGGAACTATGGCTACACCTTC; CDR3aa: CSARPSQGNYGYTF
abundance: once; d_gene: NA; v_gene: TRBV20-1; j_gene: TRBJ1-1; CDR3nt: TGCAGTGCTAGAGATAGATCGGCAGCGAACACTGAAGCTTTCTTT; CDR3aa: CSARDRSAANTEAFF
abundance: few; d_gene: TRBD2; v_gene: TRBV29-1; j_gene: TRBJ2-7; CDR3nt: TGCAGCGCTGGACTAGCGGGAAGTGAGCAGTACTTC; CDR3aa: CSAGLAGSEQYF